Shown below are 13 T cell receptor beta chains from a single sample sequenced in a study of response to subunit inactivated influenza vaccine. Each CDR3 protein gets one entry after TCRdb re-called the RT-PCR reads with MiXCR. The table records approximately 680,000 distinct CDR3 sequences, 15% to 19% of them present only once. Material: PBMCs from blood, obtained 12 days after vaccination. The receptor source for this set is a man over 45 who received an inactivated influenza vaccine.

The V call is TRBV5-6, the J call TRBJ2-3, with 8 bases fitting TRBD1. With 0 bases clipped from V and 1 base from J, the junction kept 7 bases outside the gene matches. The CDR3 consists of 17 residues. CDR1 and CDR2 (germline): SGHDT, YYEEEE. CDR3 coding DNA: TGTGCCAGCAGCTTGGAGGCCAGGGGGCGAGGCACAGATACGCAGTATTTT. Translation: CASSLEARGRGTDTQYF.

This clonotype showed up just a few times. This chain connects TRBV7-2 to TRBJ2-1; TRBD2 matches 14 bases. This CDR3 has 16 amino acids. V shed 5 bases and J 5 bases; nucleotides not matched to a gene: 5. Germline loops: CDR1 SGHTA, CDR2 FQGNSA. The CDR3: CASSHSGLAGDNEQFF. The DNA for the CDR3 is TGTGCCAGCAGCCACTCGGGACTAGCGGGAGACAATGAGCAGTTCTTC.

This clonotype has a count of ten or more. V gene TRBV7-2 combines with J gene TRBJ2-7; 7 nucleotides match TRBD2. Germline V gene data show CDR1 as SGHTA and CDR2 as FQGNSA. V lost 5 bases, J lost 1 base, and 5 bases stayed unmatched. This CDR3 has 14 residues. The CDR3 bases are TGTGCCAGCAGCCCGAGGCGGGGGTCCTACGAGCAGTACTTC. This gives the protein CASSPRRGSYEQYF. The whole variable domain, remainder taken from reference TRBV7-2 and TRBJ2-7, is GAGVSQSPSNKVTEKGKDVELRCDPISGHTALYWYRQSLGQGLEFLIYFQGNSAPDKSGLPSDRFSAERTGGSVSTLTIQRTQQEDSAVYLCASSPRRGSYEQYFGPGTRLTVT.

This clonotype was detected a few times. The V gene is TRBV7-2, the J gene TRBJ2-1; a weak D match, TRBD2 (6 bases). Trimming shortened V by 4 bases and J by 5 bases, and 18 bases separated the two germline ends. Germline CDR1 is SGHTA and CDR2 is FQGNSA. The CDR3 is 16 amino acids. The CDR3, as DNA: TGTGCCAGCAGCTACGGATTTAGCGGATACAACAATGAGCAGTTCTTC. Translated, it gives CASSYGFSGYNNEQFF. The entire variable domain, with the rest obtained from reference TRBV7-2 and TRBJ2-1, is as follows: GAGVSQSPSNKVTEKGKDVELRCDPISGHTALYWYRQSLGQGLEFLIYFQGNSAPDKSGLPSDRFSAERTGGSVSTLTIQRTQQEDSAVYLCASSYGFSGYNNEQFFGPGTRLTVL.

This sequence joins TRBV12-3 or TRBV12-4 and TRBJ2-5; 7 nucleotides align to TRBD2. J was trimmed by 0 bases and V by 2 bases; bases with no gene match: 3. The CDR3 loop spans 15 amino acids. CDR3 bases: TGTGCCAGCAGTTTAAGCGGGACTAACCAAGAGACCCAGTACTTC. As protein: CASSLSGTNQETQYF.

The chain recombines TRBV12-3 or TRBV12-4 with TRBJ2-1; 9 nucleotides agree with TRBD2. The CDR3 runs 15 residues. V was pared by 4 bases and J by 12 bases, with 13 bases of the junction left unmatched. CDR3 nucleotide sequence: TGTGCCAGCAGTTCCAGCGGGGGGTCTCACTTGGTGCAGTTCTTC. The encoded protein is CASSSSGGSHLVQFF.

Notes on this clonotype: Compared with germline, one end of the junction differs, possibly owing to a read error. This chain links TRBV3-1 with TRBJ2-5; maybe TRBD1 (7 bases). This CDR3 contains 12 residues. Germline lookup yields CDR1 LGHDT and CDR2 YNNKEL (reference sequence). The CDR3 region is CGAGGMRETQYF. The CDR3 nucleotides read TGCGGTGCAGGGGGGATGCGGGAGACCCAGTACTTC.

V and J are TRBV29-1 and TRBJ2-1, with D hard to call. The CDR3 extends over 13 amino acids. CDR1 and CDR2 from the germline V gene are SQVTM and ANQGSEA. Trimming removed 7 bases at V and 6 bases at J, with 16 bases between. CDR3 in amino acids: CSAVPWRSNEQFF. As DNA, the CDR3 is TGCAGCGCTGTCCCTTGGCGTTCCAATGAGCAGTTCTTC.

The chain combines TRBV7-9 with TRBJ2-1, with 7 bases fitting TRBD2. Germline CDR1 SEHNR, CDR2 FQNEAQ (reference sequence). The J segment lost 0 bases and the V segment lost 3 bases, leaving 8 bases of the junction unmatched. The CDR3 contains 17 residues. DNA of the CDR3: TGTGCCAGCAGCTTCCCCTCGTCGGGAGGCTCCTACAATGAGCAGTTCTTC. It encodes CASSFPSSGGSYNEQFF.

The chain's CDR3 is CASSPLSSGGADTQYF. As DNA, the CDR3 is TGTGCCAGCAGCCCCCTGAGTAGCGGGGGCGCAGATACGCAGTATTTT. This chain uses TRBV4-2 with TRBJ2-3; TRBD2 aligns across 9 bases. The trim removed 4 bases at V and 4 bases at J, leaving 9 bases unmatched. The CDR3 loop spans 16 amino acids. In germline, CDR1 is LGHNA, CDR2 YNFKEQ.

This sequence joins TRBV29-1 and TRBJ2-1; 9 bases agree with TRBD2. The CDR3 totals 14 residues. The junction had 11 bases not matched to a gene; V was cut back by 7 bases and J by 7 bases. Germline V gene lookup returns CDR1 SQVTM and CDR2 ANQGSEA. The CDR3 loop is CSARGGREGNEQFF. The CDR3 DNA reads TGCAGCGCCCGTGGGGGGCGGGAGGGGAATGAGCAGTTCTTC.

This clonotype was detected a few times. This rearrangement joins TRBV4-2 to TRBJ2-2; 7 bases are a match to TRBD2. The CDR3 sequence is 17 residues long. From germline, CDR1 is LGHNA and CDR2 YNFKEQ. J was trimmed by 2 bases and V by 0 bases; bases with no gene match: 6. The CDR3 reads CASSQDPLAVNTGELFF. The DNA of the CDR3 is TGTGCCAGCAGCCAAGATCCCCTAGCGGTAAACACCGGGGAGCTGTTTTTT.

The chain joins TRBV7-9 to TRBJ2-3; tentatively, D is TRBD1 (6 bases). The V and J ends lost 4 bases and 3 bases respectively, with 20 bases between them. The length of the CDR3 is 17 residues. Germline-derived CDR1 and CDR2 are SEHNR and FQNEAQ (reference sequence). This CDR3 reads CASSSGAIWGLTDTQYF. Written as DNA, the CDR3 is TGTGCCAGCAGCTCCGGGGCAATTTGGGGGCTGACAGATACGCAGTATTTT.